These T cell receptor beta chains were read from a single sample in a study of blood T cell repertoires in COVID-19. TCRdb's copy holds only in-frame clones and misses some; the assay was immunoSEQ multiplex PCR. The data show 29,000 or so clones, approximately 80% seen once. The sample was peripheral blood. The source is a woman in her 70s with acute or convalescent COVID-19. The CDR3 runs from the conserved cysteine through the conserved F or W. The D gene is left open where the match is weak. Expanded clones get a size class; other rows say once, few or many, or leave the size out.

j_call d_call clone_size v_call cdr3_nt cdr3_aa
TRBJ2-7 . . TRBV24-1 TGTGCCACCAGTGATGGAACAGAGCAGGCACCGCAGTACTTC CATSDGTEQAPQYF
TRBJ1-1 . . TRBV4-1 TGCGCCAGCAGCCTTCGCGAGGGTAAGAACACTGAAGCTTTCTTT CASSLREGKNTEAFF
TRBJ1-4 . . TRBV28 TGTGCCAGCAGTGGGGGACAAGTCTCGAATGAAAAACTGTTTTTT CASSGGQVSNEKLFF
TRBJ2-4 TRBD1 . TRBV28 TGTGCCAGCAGCACCCAGGATTATCAGACAGGGATCGTAAACATTCAGTACTTC CASSTQDYQTGIVNIQYF
TRBJ1-5 . . TRBV28 TGTGCCAGCAGTTTTTTGGACAGTGGGCAGCCCCAGCATTTT CASSFLDSGQPQHF
TRBJ2-7 TRBD1 . TRBV28 TGTGCCAGCAGTTTAGCGGACAGGGGGCTTGTCGAGCAGTACTTC CASSLADRGLVEQYF
TRBJ2-3 TRBD1 few TRBV4-3 TGCGCCAGCAGCCAAGAGCGGACAGGGGGCACAGATACGCAGTATTTT CASSQERTGGTDTQYF
TRBJ1-1 . . TRBV18 TGTGCCAGCTCACCGGCGGTGAACACTGAAGCTTTCTTT CASSPAVNTEAFF
TRBJ1-4 TRBD1 . TRBV10-3 TGTGCCATCAGCCCGGGACAGGGGGCTGAAAAACTGTTTTTT CAISPGQGAEKLFF
TRBJ2-4 TRBD2 . TRBV27 TGTGCCAGCAGTGCCTCCGGGACTAGACGGACTCAGTACTTC CASSASGTRRTQYF
TRBJ1-4 . . TRBV12-3/TRBV12-4 TGTGCCAGCAGAACCGGGCCCAGCGGAAAACTGTTTTTT CASRTGPSGKLFF
TRBJ2-1 . . TRBV5-1 TGCGCCAGCAGCTGGGGGGGCCGAAATGAGCAGTTCTTC CASSWGGRNEQFF
TRBJ2-4 . . TRBV27 TGTGCCAGCAGTACACGAGGGGGGGTAGCCAAAAACATTCAGTACTTC CASSTRGGVAKNIQYF
TRBJ2-1 TRBD2 . TRBV13 TGTGCCAGCAGCAGAGAGGGTGCTAGCGGGGGAACCTACAATGAGCAGTTCTTC CASSREGASGGTYNEQFF
TRBJ1-1 TRBD1 . TRBV29-1 TGCAGCGTCTTAGGGGAACAGGGGGCTAACACTGAAGCTTTCTTT CSVLGEQGANTEAFF
TRBJ2-7 . . TRBV5-6 TGTGCCAGCAGCTTGGGGGCAGGGTCCTACGAGCAGTACTTC CASSLGAGSYEQYF
TRBJ2-2 . . TRBV6-4 TGTGCCAGCAGCCCTGCCGGAGGCACAACCGGGGAGCTGTTTTTT CASSPAGGTTGELFF
TRBJ1-5 . . TRBV6-5 TGTGCCAGCAGAGACAGGTGGTATGGCAATCAGCCCCAGCATTTT CASRDRWYGNQPQHF
TRBJ1-4 TRBD1 . TRBV6-4 TGTGCCAGCAGTGGCTCCGGGACAGGGGTCCTAAAACTGTTTTTT CASSGSGTGVLKLFF
TRBJ2-1 . . TRBV5-1 TGCGCCAGCAGCTCTTTGACTAGGCAGAATGAGCAGTTCTTC CASSSLTRQNEQFF
TRBJ2-5 TRBD1 . TRBV3-1/TRBV3-2 TGTGCCAGCAGGTTACAGGGGGCGAGGGAGACCCAGTACTTC CASRLQGARETQYF
TRBJ1-6 . . TRBV7-3 TGTGCCAGCAGCTTACAGGCAGCTTCACCCCTCCACTTT CASSLQAASPLHF